The 22 T cell receptor beta chains given below trace back to one sample, sequenced in a study of PD-1 blockade in classical Hodgkin lymphoma. Relapse after autologous stem cell transplantation occurred in every patient, and brentuximab vedotin exposure varied. Clones were read by immunoSEQ multiplex PCR, and TCRdb kept only the in-frame ones, dropping some. The table has under 20,000 clones, 75% to 85% seen once; the top ten hold 15% to 20%. The sequences come from peripheral blood mononuclear cells (PBMCs), collected before the second cycle of nivolumab. These TCRs come from a human donor with classical Hodgkin lymphoma.

This clone appeared once. The chain links TRBV27 to TRBJ2-4, with D perhaps matching TRBD2 (6 bases). The CDR3 covers 13 residues. Per the germline V gene, CDR1 is MNHEY and CDR2 is SMNVEV (reference sequence). Trimming pared 8 bases from V and 5 bases from J, leaving 13 bases between. The CDR3 DNA reads TGTGCCAGCGCCTTGGACTATCAAAACATTCAGTACTTC. Its protein is CASALDYQNIQYF.

The chain joins TRBV11-2 to TRBJ1-2; D might be TRBD1 (6 bases). The CDR3 totals 13 residues. Germline assignment: CDR1 SGHAT and CDR2 FQNNGV. V lost 7 bases and J lost 7, with 16 bases in between. DNA for the CDR3: TGTGCCAGCAACCGAGGGGGGGGTCTTGGCTACACCTTC. Its protein product is CASNRGGGLGYTF.

The chain is built from TRBV7-2 and TRBJ2-7, with 11 bases aligning to TRBD1. Germline-derived CDR1 and CDR2 are SGHTA and FQGNSA. V was clipped by 5 bases and J by 3 bases; unmatched bases: 6. CDR3 length: 15 amino acids. CDR3 sequence reads: CASSPAGTGGYEQYF. In nucleotides, the CDR3 is TGTGCCAGCAGCCCAGCCGGGACAGGGGGCTACGAGCAGTACTTC.

This chain joins TRBV11-2 and TRBJ2-2; unclear D gene. V dropped 1 base and J dropped 2 bases, with 17 bases sitting between them. Looked up from germline, CDR1 is SGHAT and CDR2 is FQNNGV. The CDR3 sequence is 18 residues long. As DNA, the CDR3 is TGTGCCAGCAGCTTAGTCGGCAGACCAAACTTTAACACCGGGGAGCTGTTTTTT. This codes for CASSLVGRPNFNTGELFF.

The V gene is TRBV28, the J gene TRBJ1-2; 8 bases match TRBD1. This CDR3 contains 15 residues. Per the germline V gene, CDR1 is MDHEN and CDR2 is SYDVKM. The V segment lost 2 bases and the J segment 4 bases; nucleotides outside the gene matches: 6. The DNA for the CDR3 is TGTGCCAGCAGTTTAGGGACAGGAGTGTCCTATGGCTACACCTTC. The encoded protein is CASSLGTGVSYGYTF.

This chain joins TRBV7-9 and TRBJ1-3; D is possibly TRBD1 (5 bases). The CDR3 consists of 16 residues. Trimming pared 5 bases from V and 0 bases from J, leaving 14 bases between. Germline CDR1 is SEHNR and CDR2 is FQNEAQ (reference sequence). The chain's CDR3 is CASSPGTGNSGNTIYF. In DNA form, the CDR3 reads TGTGCCAGCAGCCCAGGGACGGGCAACTCTGGAAACACCATATATTTT.

The genes are TRBV6-5 and TRBJ2-3; 12 nucleotides align to TRBD2. This CDR3 has 13 amino acids. V gave up 4 bases and J gave up 14 bases; unmatched junction bases: 7. Germline V CDR1 and CDR2: MNHEY, SVGAGI. The CDR3 sequence is CASSSTSGGSLYF. The DNA of the CDR3 is TGTGCCAGCAGTTCCACTAGCGGGGGGTCTCTGTATTTT.

The chain uses TRBV27 and TRBJ1-2; TRBD1 is a possible D gene (5 bases). CDR3 length: 17 residues. CDR1 MNHEY and CDR2 SMNVEV come from the germline V gene (reference sequence). The V end was cut by 2 bases, the J end by 1 base, with 17 bases between. The CDR3 nucleotides read TGTGCCAGCAGTTTACGGGGCCGGGAGGTCAGTAACTATGGCTACACCTTC. It yields the protein CASSLRGREVSNYGYTF.

The chain couples TRBV28 to TRBJ2-4; 8 bases line up with TRBD2. This CDR3 region has 14 residues. The V and J ends lost 2 bases and 5 bases, in that order; junction bases with no gene match: 2. The V gene's germline CDR1 is MDHEN and CDR2 SYDVKM. The CDR3 DNA is TGTGCCAGCAGTTTAACTAGCGGCCAAAACATTCAGTACTTC. Protein: CASSLTSGQNIQYF.

The chain recombines TRBV5-1 with TRBJ2-7; 7 bases map to TRBD1. The length of the CDR3 is 15 residues. Germline V lookup: CDR1 SGHRS, CDR2 YFSETQ. V shed 2 bases, J shed 0 bases, and the junction held 5 bases outside the gene matches. The CDR3 loop reads CASSFYYRGSYEQYF. CDR3 sequence (DNA): TGCGCCAGCAGCTTTTACTACAGGGGCTCCTACGAGCAGTACTTC.

V and J are TRBV6-1 and TRBJ2-1; D gene unclear. V lost 7 bases and J lost 5, with 15 bases in between. This CDR3 contains 14 residues. Germline CDR1 and CDR2: MNHNS and SASEGT. The CDR3 DNA reads TGTGCCAGCAAAGTCCAAATCTCGAACAATGAGCAGTTCTTC. Translation gives CASKVQISNNEQFF.

The V gene is TRBV9, the J gene TRBJ1-3; D not resolved. V was cut by 5 bases and J by 4 bases, with 4 bases left in between. In germline, CDR1 is SGDLS, CDR2 YYNGEE. CDR3 length: 11 residues. CDR3 sequence (DNA): TGTGCCAGCAGTGGCGGAAACACCATATATTTT. It encodes CASSGGNTIYF.

This sequence joins TRBV6-1 and TRBJ2-1; no clear D gene. The V end was cut by 1 base, the J end by 0 bases, with 7 bases between. This CDR3 contains 15 residues. Germline CDR1 and CDR2: MNHNS and SASEGT. CDR3 bases: TGTGCCAGCAGTGAAGTCCTGAGCTCCTACAATGAGCAGTTCTTC. Its translation: CASSEVLSSYNEQFF.

The CDR3 sequence is CASSYGTIYEQYF. The CDR3 coding sequence is TGTGCCAGCAGTTACGGGACTATCTACGAGCAGTACTTC. The V call is TRBV6-6, the J call TRBJ2-7; 7 bases line up with TRBD2. The germline V gene encodes CDR1 MNHNY and CDR2 SVGAGI (reference sequence). V was pared by 2 bases and J by 3 bases, with 1 base of the junction left unmatched. This CDR3 is 13 amino acids long.

The chain couples TRBV28 to TRBJ1-1; D gene ambiguous. Trimming stripped 5 bases from V and 4 bases from J, with 11 bases between. CDR3 length: 13 amino acids. Germline V gene sequence: CDR1 MDHEN, CDR2 SYDVKM. This CDR3 reads CASSRPGSTEAFF. The CDR3 bases are TGTGCCAGCAGTCGACCGGGGAGCACTGAAGCTTTCTTT.

The chain employs TRBV4-3 and TRBJ1-1; TRBD1 matches at 9 bases. V was pared by 5 bases and J by 2 bases, with 9 bases of the junction left unmatched. The CDR3 totals 16 residues. From germline, CDR1 is LGHNA and CDR2 YSLEER. The CDR3 coding sequence is TGCGCCAGCAGCGACCGGGACAGGGAGGGAAACACTGAAGCTTTCTTT. Protein product: CASSDRDREGNTEAFF.

The genes are TRBV13 and TRBJ1-1; perhaps TRBD1 as D (6 bases). The CDR3 length is 14 residues. Trimming took 3 bases from V and 6 from J, leaving 14 bases between them. CDR1 and CDR2 (germline): PRHDT, FYEKMQ (reference sequence). The CDR3 DNA is TGTGCCAGCAGCTTGGGAGGGGGAGGTTCTGAAGCTTTCTTT. This translates into CASSLGGGGSEAFF. The full variable domain, with the rest looked up from reference TRBV13 and TRBJ1-1, is AAGVIQSPRHLIKEKRETATLKCYPIPRHDTVYWYQQGPGQDPQFLISFYEKMQSDKGSIPDRFSAQQFSDYHSELNMSSLELGDSALYFCASSLGGGGSEAFFGQGTRLTVV.

This chain links TRBV7-2 with TRBJ1-2, with TRBD1 matching 7 bases. The CDR3 runs 14 residues. Germline CDR1 SGHTA, CDR2 FQGNSA. V lost 5 bases, J lost 5 bases, and 8 bases stayed unmatched. CDR3 region: CASSIGQVPYGYTF. The CDR3 DNA is TGTGCCAGCAGCATCGGACAGGTTCCTTATGGCTACACCTTC.

The sample holds a few counts of this clone. The V call is TRBV18, the J call TRBJ1-1; D remains unclear. The ends were cut back, 3 bases at V and 5 bases at J, with 16 bases in the middle. CDR3 length equals 15 residues. CDR1 and CDR2 (germline): KGHSH, LQKENI. The CDR3 sequence is CASSPNQISRTEAFF. The DNA for the CDR3 is TGTGCCAGCTCACCTAACCAAATAAGTAGGACTGAAGCTTTCTTT.

This clone was found once. The rearrangement joins TRBV7-9 to TRBJ1-1; D gene uncertain. V lost 8 bases and J lost 7, with 11 bases in between. The CDR3 has 11 amino acids. The germline V gene has CDR1 SEHNR and CDR2 FQNEAQ (reference sequence). This CDR3 reads CASAHGFEAFF. The CDR3 DNA sequence: TGTGCCAGCGCGCACGGGTTTGAAGCTTTCTTT.

The chain carries TRBV6-5 and TRBJ2-3, with a weak D call TRBD2 (5 bases). V was cut by 2 bases and J by 5 bases, with 8 bases left in between. There are 13 residues in the CDR3. From germline, CDR1 is MNHEY and CDR2 SVGAGI. CDR3 sequence: CASSYRAEDTQYF. Written as DNA, the CDR3 is TGTGCCAGCAGTTACCGAGCGGAAGATACGCAGTATTTT.

J is TRBJ2-3 and V is TRBV29-1; D gene unclear. Per the germline V gene, CDR1 is SQVTM and CDR2 is ANQGSEA. The CDR3 has 16 residues. V was clipped by 3 bases and J by 3 bases, with 19 bases between them. The CDR3 here is CSVDLEGALGTDTQYF. For the CDR3, the DNA is TGCAGCGTTGATCTAGAAGGAGCCCTAGGGACAGATACGCAGTATTTT.